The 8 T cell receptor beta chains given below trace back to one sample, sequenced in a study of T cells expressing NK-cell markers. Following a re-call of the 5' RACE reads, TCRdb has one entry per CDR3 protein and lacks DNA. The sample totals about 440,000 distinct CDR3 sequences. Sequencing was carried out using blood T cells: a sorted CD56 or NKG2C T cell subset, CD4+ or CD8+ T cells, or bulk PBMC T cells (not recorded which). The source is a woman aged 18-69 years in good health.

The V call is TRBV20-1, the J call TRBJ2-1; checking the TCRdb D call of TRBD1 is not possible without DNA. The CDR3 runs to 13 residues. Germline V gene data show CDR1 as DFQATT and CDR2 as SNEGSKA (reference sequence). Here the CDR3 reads CSAPAGRGNEQFF.

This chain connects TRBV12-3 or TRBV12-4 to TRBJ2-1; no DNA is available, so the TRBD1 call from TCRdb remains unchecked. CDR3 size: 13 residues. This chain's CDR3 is CASSGREHNEQFF.

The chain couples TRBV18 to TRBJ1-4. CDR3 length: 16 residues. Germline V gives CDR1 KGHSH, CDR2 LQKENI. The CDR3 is CASSPASTRTREKLFF.

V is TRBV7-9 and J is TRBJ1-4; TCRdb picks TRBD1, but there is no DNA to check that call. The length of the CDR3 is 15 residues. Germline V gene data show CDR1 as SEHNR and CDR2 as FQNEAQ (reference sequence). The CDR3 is CASSSGQSPNEKLFF.

The CDR3 sequence: CASSFRLAGGPSTDTQYF. V usage is TRBV7-6 and J usage is TRBJ2-3; as DNA is missing, the TRBD2 call by TCRdb cannot be tested. Germline V gene sequence: CDR1 SGHVS, CDR2 FNYEAQ. CDR3 size: 18 residues.

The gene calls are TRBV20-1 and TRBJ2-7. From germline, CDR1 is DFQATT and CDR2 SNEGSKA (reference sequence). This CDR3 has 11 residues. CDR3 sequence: CSHGSTYEQYF.

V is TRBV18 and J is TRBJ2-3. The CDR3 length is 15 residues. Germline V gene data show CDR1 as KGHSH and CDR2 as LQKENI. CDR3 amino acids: CASSPHRSSTDTQYF.

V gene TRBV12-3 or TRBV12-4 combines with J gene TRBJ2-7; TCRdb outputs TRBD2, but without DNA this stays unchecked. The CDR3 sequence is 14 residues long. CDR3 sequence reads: CASTDGPRLYEQYF.